The entry below describes one T cell receptor beta chain. One junction end does not reproduce the germline sequence, and a read error may be involved. Graves' hyperthyroidism without ophthalmopathy progression within 18 months was termed stable. RNA transcripts yielded amplified TCR beta CDR3 regions. The primer set for the first-round RT-PCR of the TCR CDR3 was HTBI. TCRdb re-analysed the multiplex PCR reads in MiXCR, keeping a single row per CDR3 protein. The sample yields fewer than 900,000 distinct CDR3 sequences, about 17% seen once. This sample is drawn from a study of T cells in Graves' hyperthyroidism and ophthalmopathy. The CDR3 length is 15 residues. Germline V gene lookup returns CDR1 MDHEN and CDR2 SYDVKM.

The sample consisted of blood. The gene calls are TRBV28 and TRBJ2-4, with D possibly being TRBD2 (5 bases). This TCR came from a man between 18 and 35 years old with Graves' hyperthyroidism. The CDR3 sequence: CVSSGGALAKNIQYF. DNA for the CDR3: TGTGTCAGCAGCGGAGGTGCGCTAGCCAAAAACATTCAGTACTTC.